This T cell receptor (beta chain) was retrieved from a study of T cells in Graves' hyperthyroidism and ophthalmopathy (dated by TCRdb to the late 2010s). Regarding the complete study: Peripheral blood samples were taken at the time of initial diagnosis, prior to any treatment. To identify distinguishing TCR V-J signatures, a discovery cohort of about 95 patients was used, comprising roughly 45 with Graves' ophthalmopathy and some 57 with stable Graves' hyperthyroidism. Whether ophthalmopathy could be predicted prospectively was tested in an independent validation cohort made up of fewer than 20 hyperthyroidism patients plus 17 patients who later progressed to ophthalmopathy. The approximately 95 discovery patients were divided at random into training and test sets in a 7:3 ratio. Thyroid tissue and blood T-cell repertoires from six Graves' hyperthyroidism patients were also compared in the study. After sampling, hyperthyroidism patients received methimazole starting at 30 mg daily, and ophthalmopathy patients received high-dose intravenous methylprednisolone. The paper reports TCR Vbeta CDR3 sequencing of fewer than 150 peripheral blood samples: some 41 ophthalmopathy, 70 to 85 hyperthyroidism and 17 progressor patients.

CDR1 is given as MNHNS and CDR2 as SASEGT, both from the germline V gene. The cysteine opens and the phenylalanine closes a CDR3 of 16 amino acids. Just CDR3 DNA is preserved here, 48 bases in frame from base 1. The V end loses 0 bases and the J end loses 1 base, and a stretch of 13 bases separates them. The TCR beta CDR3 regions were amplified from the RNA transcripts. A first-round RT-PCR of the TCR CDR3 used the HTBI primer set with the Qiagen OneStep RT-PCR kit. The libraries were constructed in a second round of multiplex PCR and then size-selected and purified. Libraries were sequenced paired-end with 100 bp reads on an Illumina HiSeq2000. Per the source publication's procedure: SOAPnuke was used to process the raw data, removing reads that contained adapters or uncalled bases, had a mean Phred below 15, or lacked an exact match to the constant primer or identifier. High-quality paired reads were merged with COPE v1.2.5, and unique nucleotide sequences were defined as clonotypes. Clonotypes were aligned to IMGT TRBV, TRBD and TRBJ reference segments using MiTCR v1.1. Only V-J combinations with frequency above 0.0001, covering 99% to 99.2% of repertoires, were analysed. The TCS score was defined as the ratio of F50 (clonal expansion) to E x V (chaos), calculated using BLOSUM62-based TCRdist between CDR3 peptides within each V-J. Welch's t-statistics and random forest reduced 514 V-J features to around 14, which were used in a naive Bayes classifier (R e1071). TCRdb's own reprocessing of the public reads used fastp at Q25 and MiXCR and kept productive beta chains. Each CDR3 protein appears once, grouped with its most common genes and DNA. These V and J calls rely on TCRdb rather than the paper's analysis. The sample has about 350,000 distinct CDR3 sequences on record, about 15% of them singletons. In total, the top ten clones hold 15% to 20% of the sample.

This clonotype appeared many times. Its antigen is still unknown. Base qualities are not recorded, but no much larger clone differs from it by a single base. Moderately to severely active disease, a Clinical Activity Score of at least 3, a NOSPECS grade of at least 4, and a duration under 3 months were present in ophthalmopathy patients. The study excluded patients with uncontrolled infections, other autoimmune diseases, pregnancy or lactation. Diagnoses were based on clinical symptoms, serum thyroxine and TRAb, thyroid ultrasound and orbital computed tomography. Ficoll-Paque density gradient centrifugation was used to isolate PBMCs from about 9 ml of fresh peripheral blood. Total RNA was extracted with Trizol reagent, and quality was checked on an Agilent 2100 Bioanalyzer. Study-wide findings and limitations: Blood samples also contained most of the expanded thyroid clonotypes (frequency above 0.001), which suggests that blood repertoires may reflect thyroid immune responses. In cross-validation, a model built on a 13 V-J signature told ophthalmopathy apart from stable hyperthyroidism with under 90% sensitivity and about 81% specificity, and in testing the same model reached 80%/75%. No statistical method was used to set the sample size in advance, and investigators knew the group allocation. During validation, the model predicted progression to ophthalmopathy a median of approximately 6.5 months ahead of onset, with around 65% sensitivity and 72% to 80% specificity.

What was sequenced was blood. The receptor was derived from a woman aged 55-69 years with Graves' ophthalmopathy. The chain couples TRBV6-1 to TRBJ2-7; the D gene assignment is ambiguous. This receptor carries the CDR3 CASSEARVGLSYEQYF. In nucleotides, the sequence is TGTGCCAGCAGTGAAGCCCGGGTGGGTTTGTCCTACGAGCAGTACTTC.